A single sample is the source of the 29 T cell receptor beta chains below, sequenced in a study of cytomegalovirus exposure and HLA in healthy donors (dated by TCRdb to the late 2010s). The library came from the immunoSEQ multiplex PCR assay. A mixture of 60 forward primers for TCR Vbeta segments and 13 reverse primers for TCR Jbeta segments was used in the multiplex PCR. TCRdb carries this immuneACCESS record with in-frame sequences only. Its versions omit some clonotypes, under half of them owing to an unresolved V gene in the studies checked, with the rest unexplained. This sample holds 120,000 or so clones; 75% to 90% were observed only once. The ten largest clonotypes hold around 8% of the sample. Sequences were obtained from PBMCs. Receptor source: a female donor in good health and CMV-seropositive.

The chain is built from TRBV5-1 and TRBJ1-1; possible D gene TRBD1, 5 bases. CDR1 is SGHRS, CDR2 YFSETQ, per germline. This CDR3 region has 14 residues. Trimming pared 5 bases from V and 1 base from J, leaving 12 bases between. The CDR3 DNA follows: TGCGCCAGCAGACCGGGGGTGGGGAACACTGAAGCTTTCTTT. Amino acids: CASRPGVGNTEAFF. Supplemented by reference TRBV5-1 and TRBJ1-1, the full variable domain reads KAGVTQTPRYLIKTRGQQVTLSCSPISGHRSVSWYQQTPGQGLQFLFEYFSETQRNKGNFPGRFSGRQFSNSRSEMNVSTLELGDSALYLCASRPGVGNTEAFFGQGTRLTVV.

The chain links TRBV5-4 to TRBJ1-1; D remains ambiguous. Trimming pared 0 bases from V and 0 bases from J, leaving 3 bases between. Germline CDR1 is SGHNT and CDR2 is YYREEE (reference sequence). The length of the CDR3 is 13 residues. The CDR3 nucleotides read TGTGCCAGCAGCTTGGTCATGAACACTGAAGCTTTCTTT. It yields the protein CASSLVMNTEAFF.

The V gene is TRBV29-1, the J gene TRBJ2-7, with a tentative D call TRBD1 (6 bases). The length of the CDR3 is 14 residues. V shed 0 bases and J shed 2 bases, with 11 bases lying between them. CDR1 is SQVTM and CDR2 is ANQGSEA in the germline V gene. The CDR3 spells CSVEEGTRAYEQYF. The CDR3 nucleotides read TGCAGCGTTGAAGAGGGGACACGCGCCTACGAGCAGTACTTC.

The chain joins TRBV27 to TRBJ2-2; the D gene is possibly TRBD2 (5 bases). CDR3 length: 16 amino acids. The germline V and J ends were trimmed by 2 bases and 2 bases, with 12 bases remaining between them. CDR1 is MNHEY and CDR2 is SMNVEV in the germline V gene (reference sequence). The CDR3 DNA reads TGTGCCAGCAGTTTACGCGGGCCCCCAAACACCGGGGAGCTGTTTTTT. Translating it yields CASSLRGPPNTGELFF.

The rearrangement uses TRBV28 and TRBJ1-1; D not resolved. The germline V gene encodes CDR1 MDHEN and CDR2 SYDVKM. Deletions cut 3 bases from V and 3 bases from J, with 8 bases between. The CDR3 loop spans 13 amino acids. This chain's CDR3 is CASSFPGYTEAFF. The CDR3 DNA is TGTGCCAGCAGTTTTCCGGGTTACACTGAAGCTTTCTTT.

The J gene is TRBJ2-1, the V gene TRBV4-2; 10 bases map to TRBD2. The CDR3 contains 16 residues. V lost 2 bases and J lost 6; bases outside the gene matches: 7. From germline, CDR1 is LGHNA and CDR2 YNFKEQ. In DNA, the CDR3 is TGTGCCAGCAGCCAATACTCTAGCGGGGGCTTCAATGAGCAGTTCTTC. Encoded protein: CASSQYSSGGFNEQFF.

This sequence joins TRBV19 and TRBJ1-6; D ambiguous. V lost 3 bases and J 10 bases, leaving 7 bases between the germline ends. This CDR3 region has 12 residues. Germline V gene data show CDR1 as LNHDA and CDR2 as SQIVND (reference sequence). The CDR3 reads CASSIGGSPLHF. For the CDR3, the DNA is TGTGCCAGTAGTATTGGCGGATCACCCCTCCACTTT.

This chain connects TRBV11-3 to TRBJ2-1, with TRBD2 matching 16 bases. The V gene's germline CDR1 is SGHNT and CDR2 YENEEA. J lost 7 bases, V lost 5 bases, and 5 bases had no gene match. The CDR3 consists of 16 residues. The CDR3 sequence: CASSPGTSGGGNEQFF. In nucleotides, the CDR3 is TGTGCCAGCAGCCCCGGGACTAGCGGGGGGGGGAATGAGCAGTTCTTC.

The genes are TRBV27 and TRBJ2-1, with 10 bases matching TRBD2. From germline, CDR1 is MNHEY and CDR2 SMNVEV (reference sequence). The CDR3 sequence is 16 residues long. The V and J ends lost 3 bases and 9 bases, in that order; junction bases with no gene match: 11. CDR3 nucleotide sequence: TGTGCCAGCAGTTTTCTCGGGACTAGCGCTTGGTCTGAGCAGTTCTTC. Its translation is CASSFLGTSAWSEQFF.

The V gene is TRBV27, the J gene TRBJ2-1; D is unclear. The V end lost 6 bases, the J end lost 4 bases, and 4 bases lay between the germline ends. Germline lookup yields CDR1 MNHEY and CDR2 SMNVEV (reference sequence). This CDR3 has 11 residues. This chain's CDR3 is CASSKYNEQFF. The CDR3, as DNA: TGTGCCAGCAGCAAATACAATGAGCAGTTCTTC.

The chain combines TRBV28 with TRBJ1-1; 8 bases match TRBD1. The CDR3 spans 13 residues. Per the germline V gene, CDR1 is MDHEN and CDR2 is SYDVKM. Trimming removed 8 bases from V and 1 base from J; junction bases left unmatched: 3. CDR3 bases: TGTGCCAGCGCCGGGACAGGGAACACTGAAGCTTTCTTT. It translates to CASAGTGNTEAFF.

This sequence joins TRBV10-2 and TRBJ2-5, with a weak D call TRBD1 (6 bases). The J call may be incorrect, as the DNA end agrees better with TRBJ2-7. The CDR3 is 15 residues long. Germline CDR1 reads WSHSY; CDR2 reads SAAADI. The CDR3 DNA follows: TGCGCCAGCAGTGAGTATGCACAGGGCTCCTACGAGCAGTACTTC. It encodes CASSEYAQGSYEQYF.

The CDR3 loop reads CSVEGNGGPAYEQYF. The CDR3 DNA reads as TGCAGCGTTGAAGGGAACGGGGGGCCAGCCTACGAGCAGTACTTC. This chain links TRBV29-1 with TRBJ2-7; D might be TRBD2 (7 bases). This CDR3 region has 15 residues. V was trimmed by 1 base and J by 2 bases, leaving 15 bases between them. Per germline, CDR1 SQVTM and CDR2 ANQGSEA.

The V and J genes are TRBV9 and TRBJ1-1; D gene ambiguous. CDR3 length equals 16 residues. Trimming took off 4 bases at V and 1 base at J, with 17 bases between the two ends. CDR1 and CDR2 from the germline V gene are SGDLS and YYNGEE. CDR3 amino acids: CASSSVNRFPNTEAFF. CDR3 nucleotide sequence: TGTGCCAGCAGCTCGGTAAACAGATTCCCGAACACTGAAGCTTTCTTT. Full variable domain (remainder filled in from reference TRBV9 and TRBJ1-1): DSGVTQTPKHLITATGQRVTLRCSPRSGDLSVYWYQQSLDQGLQFLIQYYNGEERAKGNILERFSAQQFPDLHSELNLSSLELGDSALYFCASSSVNRFPNTEAFFGQGTRLTVV.

V usage is TRBV18 and J usage is TRBJ1-5, with 7 bases that match TRBD1. This CDR3 spans 14 amino acids. CDR1 is KGHSH, CDR2 LQKENI, per germline. Trimming took 3 bases from V and 5 from J; bases not matched to a gene: 4. In DNA form, the CDR3 reads TGTGCCAGCTCACCTTTTACAGGGGATCAGCCCCAGCATTTT. Its translation is CASSPFTGDQPQHF. The full variable domain, completed using reference TRBV18 and TRBJ1-5, is NAGVMQNPRHLVRRRGQEARLRCSPMKGHSHVYWYRQLPEEGLKFMVYLQKENIIDESGMPKERFSAEFPKEGPSILRIQQVVRGDSAAYFCASSPFTGDQPQHFGDGTRLSIL.

J is TRBJ2-7 and V is TRBV5-1; D call uncertain. Germline CDR1 and CDR2: SGHRS and YFSETQ. V was clipped by 2 bases and J by 0 bases, with 9 bases between them. CDR3 length: 14 amino acids. The CDR3 nucleotides are TGCGCCAGCAGCTTTCGGTTGAACTCCTACGAGCAGTACTTC. Translation: CASSFRLNSYEQYF.

V gene TRBV5-5 combines with J gene TRBJ2-7; tentative D call: TRBD1 (6 bases). Trimming took off 2 bases at V and 4 bases at J, with 7 bases between the two ends. CDR1 is SGHKS and CDR2 is YYEKEE in the germline V gene (reference sequence). The CDR3 length is 12 residues. As DNA, the CDR3 is TGTGCCAGCAGCTTCGGGACATACGAGCAGTACTTC. This translates into CASSFGTYEQYF.

The chain recombines TRBV4-3 with TRBJ2-5; D possibly corresponds to TRBD1 (6 bases). CDR1 and CDR2 from the germline V gene are LGHNA and YSLEER. The CDR3 runs 13 residues. Trimming left V 4 bases short and J 11 bases short, with 17 bases between. CDR3 loop: CASSPYRGGEQYF. DNA of the CDR3: TGCGCCAGCAGCCCTTACAGAGGGGGAGAGCAGTACTTC.

The CDR3 spells CASSRPRRAEDEAFF. CDR3 in DNA: TGTGCCAGCAGTCGTCCGAGAAGGGCGGAGGATGAAGCTTTCTTT. V is TRBV28 and J is TRBJ1-1; unclear D gene. Trimming cost V 5 bases and J 7 bases, with 20 bases left between them. The CDR3 consists of 15 residues. The germline V gene encodes CDR1 MDHEN and CDR2 SYDVKM.

The V and J genes are TRBV28 and TRBJ2-5; 11 bases agree with TRBD2. Losses at the gene ends were 4 bases for V and 0 bases for J; bases not matched to a gene: 7. This CDR3 is 17 amino acids long. Germline loops: CDR1 MDHEN, CDR2 SYDVKM. Here the CDR3 reads CASSSRTSGPYQETQYF. Here the CDR3 DNA reads TGTGCCAGCAGTTCGCGGACTAGCGGGCCGTACCAAGAGACCCAGTACTTC.

The CDR3 nucleotides are TGTGCCAGCAGCGAAGCGGTGGGCTACGAGCAGTACTTC. The encoded protein is CASSEAVGYEQYF. This sequence joins TRBV7-3 and TRBJ2-7; maybe TRBD2 (5 bases). The CDR3 spans 13 residues. V was clipped by 5 bases and J by 3 bases, with 11 bases between them. The germline gives CDR1 SGHTA, CDR2 FQGTGA.

The rearrangement links TRBV28 to TRBJ2-3, with 10 bases lining up with TRBD1. V lost 6 bases to trimming and J lost 1 base; unmatched junction nucleotides: 4. Germline V gene sequence: CDR1 MDHEN, CDR2 SYDVKM. This CDR3 has 15 amino acids. The chain's CDR3 is CASRGQGRGTDTQYF. The CDR3 nucleotides are TGTGCCAGCAGGGGACAGGGGAGAGGCACAGATACGCAGTATTTT.

CDR3 residues: CASRLLGISTDTQYF. The CDR3 bases are TGTGCCAGCAGACTACTAGGAATTAGCACAGATACGCAGTATTTT. The rearrangement uses TRBV6-5 and TRBJ2-3, with a tentative D call TRBD2 (5 bases). The CDR3 contains 15 residues. CDR1 and CDR2 from the germline V gene are MNHEY and SVGAGI. V was cut by 6 bases and J by 0 bases, with 13 bases left in between.

This chain joins TRBV7-9 and TRBJ1-5; 10 positions match TRBD1. This CDR3 contains 16 residues. V lost 5 bases to trimming and J lost 6 bases; unmatched junction nucleotides: 10. Germline assignment: CDR1 SEHNR and CDR2 FQNEAQ (reference sequence). The CDR3 DNA follows: TGTGCCAGCAGCGCTTCACCGGGACAGGGGCGTCAGCCCCAGCATTTT. This gives the protein CASSASPGQGRQPQHF.

The V gene is TRBV10-3, the J gene TRBJ1-5; D unresolved. Trimming cost V 10 bases and J 0 bases, with 10 bases left between them. This CDR3 contains 13 residues. Looked up from germline, CDR1 is ENHRY and CDR2 is SYGVKD. The CDR3 region is CATTVYSNQPQHF. CDR3 nucleotide sequence: TGTGCCACTACAGTTTATAGCAATCAGCCCCAGCATTTT.

The genes are TRBV19 and TRBJ2-7, with TRBD1 matching 9 bases. The CDR3 consists of 14 residues. V lost 5 bases, J lost 4 bases, and 6 bases stayed unmatched. The germline gives CDR1 LNHDA, CDR2 SQIVND (reference sequence). The CDR3 nucleotides read TGTGCCAGTAGTCACCGGGACAGGGTTTACGAGCAGTACTTC. Its translation is CASSHRDRVYEQYF.

The chain uses TRBV6-5 and TRBJ2-7; 10 positions match TRBD1. Losses at the gene ends were 7 bases for V and 3 bases for J; bases not matched to a gene: 9. This CDR3 has 15 residues. CDR1 MNHEY and CDR2 SVGAGI come from the germline V gene. CDR3 sequence (DNA): TGTGCCAGCATCAACCGACAGGGGGCTTTCTACGAGCAGTACTTC. Translation gives CASINRQGAFYEQYF.

The chain links TRBV5-4 to TRBJ2-3; 10 nucleotides agree with TRBD2. The germline gives CDR1 SGHNT, CDR2 YYREEE (reference sequence). This CDR3 has 16 residues. The ends lost 1 base at V and 2 bases at J; junction bases unmatched: 4. The CDR3 loop is CASSLFSGGPTDTQYF. The CDR3 DNA follows: TGTGCCAGCAGCTTGTTTAGCGGGGGGCCCACAGATACGCAGTATTTT.

This clone was seen more than once but under ten times. This chain uses TRBV14 with TRBJ1-2; D is undetermined. This CDR3 spans 13 amino acids. V was clipped by 4 bases and J by 4 bases, with 10 bases between them. Germline CDR1 SGHDN, CDR2 FVKESK. The CDR3 sequence: CASSLKAVYGYTF. The CDR3 DNA is TGTGCCAGCAGCCTAAAGGCGGTCTATGGCTACACCTTC.